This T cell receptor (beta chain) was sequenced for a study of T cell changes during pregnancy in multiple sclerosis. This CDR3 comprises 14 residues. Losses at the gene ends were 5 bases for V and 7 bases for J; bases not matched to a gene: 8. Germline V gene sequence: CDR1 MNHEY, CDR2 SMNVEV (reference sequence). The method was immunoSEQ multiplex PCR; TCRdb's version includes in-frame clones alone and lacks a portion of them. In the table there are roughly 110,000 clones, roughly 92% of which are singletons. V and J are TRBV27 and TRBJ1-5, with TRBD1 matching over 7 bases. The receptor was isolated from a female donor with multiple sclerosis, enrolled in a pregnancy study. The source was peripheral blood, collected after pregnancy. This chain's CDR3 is CASSKQGKGQPQHF. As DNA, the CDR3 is TGTGCCAGCAGTAAACAGGGGAAAGGGCAGCCCCAGCATTTT.